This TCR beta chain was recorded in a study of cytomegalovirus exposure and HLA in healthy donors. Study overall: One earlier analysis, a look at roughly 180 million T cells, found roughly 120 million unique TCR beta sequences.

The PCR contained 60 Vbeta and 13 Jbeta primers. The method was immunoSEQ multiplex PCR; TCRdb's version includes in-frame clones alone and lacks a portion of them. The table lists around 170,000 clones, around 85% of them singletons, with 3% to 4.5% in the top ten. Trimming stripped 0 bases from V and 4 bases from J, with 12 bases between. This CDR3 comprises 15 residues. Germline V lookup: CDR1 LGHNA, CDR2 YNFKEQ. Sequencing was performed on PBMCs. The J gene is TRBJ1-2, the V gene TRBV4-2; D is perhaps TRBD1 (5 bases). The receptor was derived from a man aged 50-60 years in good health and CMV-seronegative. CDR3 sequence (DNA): TGTGCCAGCAGCCAAGATATGGGGGGTGTCTATGGCTACACCTTC. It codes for CASSQDMGGVYGYTF.